Shown below are 30 T cell receptor beta chains from a single sample sequenced in a study of blood T cell repertoires in COVID-19. Assay used: immunoSEQ multiplex PCR; TCRdb lists only in-frame clones, some missing. The data show under 200,000 clones, 70% to 90% seen once. The sequenced sample was peripheral blood. Receptors were obtained from a woman aged 55 to 70 with COVID-19, enrolled during active disease.

The chain is built from TRBV3-1 (or the pseudogene TRBV3-2) and TRBJ2-1, with TRBD2 matching over 11 bases. The germline gives CDR1 LGHDT, CDR2 YNNKEL (reference sequence). Trimming cost V 2 bases and J 5 bases; bases outside gene matches: 5. CDR3 size: 16 residues. The CDR3 DNA follows: TGTGCCAGCAGCCAACAACTAGCGGGAGATAACAATGAGCAGTTCTTC. Translation: CASSQQLAGDNNEQFF.

The J gene is TRBJ1-1, the V gene TRBV30, with a weak D call TRBD1 (5 bases). The CDR3 runs 11 residues. The germline V gene encodes CDR1 GTSNPN and CDR2 SVGIG (reference sequence). V lost 3 bases to trimming and J lost 7 bases, with 9 bases between them. CDR3 bases: TGTGCCTGGAGAGGGGAGGGTGAAGCTTTCTTT. Protein product: CAWRGEGEAFF.

This clone was detected once. The chain carries TRBV4-3 and TRBJ2-1; D may be TRBD2 (6 bases). The V gene lost 1 base and the J gene lost 5 bases, with 12 bases spanning the gap. Germline V CDR1 and CDR2: LGHNA, YSLEER. The CDR3 loop spans 15 amino acids. As DNA, the CDR3 is TGCGCCAGCAGCCAAGGGGTAGCGGCAAACAATGAGCAGTTCTTC. It encodes CASSQGVAANNEQFF.

The chain combines TRBV9 with TRBJ1-3, with D unclear. Trimming shortened V by 2 bases and J by 6 bases, and 6 bases separated the two germline ends. The CDR3 runs to 12 residues. CDR1 is SGDLS and CDR2 is YYNGEE in the germline V gene. The chain's CDR3 is CASSVEPNTIYF. The CDR3 nucleotides read TGTGCCAGCAGCGTCGAGCCAAACACCATATATTTT.

J is TRBJ1-5 and V is TRBV5-1; D is ambiguous. The V gene's germline CDR1 is SGHRS and CDR2 YFSETQ. V was trimmed by 4 bases and J by 4 bases, leaving 9 bases between them. This CDR3 has 13 residues. In DNA form, the CDR3 reads TGCGCCAGCAGCACGGACTTAAATCAGCCCCAGCATTTT. Translation: CASSTDLNQPQHF.

This clone was seen a few times. V gene TRBV6-1 combines with J gene TRBJ1-5; D is unresolved. Germline values: CDR1 MNHNS, CDR2 SASEGT. The length of the CDR3 is 14 residues. V was trimmed by 1 base and J by 9 bases, leaving 13 bases between them. CDR3 sequence: CASSEGASAGPQHF. The DNA for the CDR3 is TGTGCCAGCAGTGAAGGCGCTTCTGCGGGGCCCCAGCATTTT.

The rearrangement links TRBV5-1 to TRBJ2-3; D unclear. Germline V gene sequence: CDR1 SGHRS, CDR2 YFSETQ. Between the trimmed V and J ends, which lost 1 base and 3 bases, there was a span of 9 bases. There are 14 residues in the CDR3. The CDR3 loop reads CASSLKLATDTQYF. The CDR3, as DNA: TGCGCCAGCAGCTTGAAATTAGCAACAGATACGCAGTATTTT.

The chain combines TRBV25-1 with TRBJ1-2; 8 nucleotides align to TRBD1. CDR3 length equals 11 residues. V lost 7 bases and J lost 8; bases outside the gene matches: 3. Germline V gene sequence: CDR1 MGHDK, CDR2 SYGVNS. This CDR3 reads CASTGTGGYTF. CDR3 sequence (DNA): TGTGCCAGCACCGGGACAGGAGGCTACACCTTC.

In its sample, this clone was seen a few times. This chain joins TRBV7-2 and TRBJ1-2; possible D gene TRBD1, 5 bases. V was cut by 1 base and J by 7 bases, with 10 bases left in between. The length of the CDR3 is 13 residues. Germline CDR1 and CDR2: SGHTA and FQGNSA. The CDR3 region is CASSLGGATGYTF. As DNA, the CDR3 is TGTGCCAGCAGCTTAGGCGGGGCTACTGGCTACACCTTC.

V usage is TRBV7-8 and J usage is TRBJ2-5, with TRBD1 matching over 7 bases. V was clipped by 2 bases and J by 1 base; unmatched bases: 7. The CDR3 contains 16 residues. Germline V gives CDR1 SGHVS, CDR2 FQNEAQ. The CDR3 loop is CASSLQTGQVQETQYF. The CDR3 DNA sequence: TGTGCCAGCAGCTTACAGACTGGACAGGTCCAAGAGACCCAGTACTTC.

The V gene is TRBV7-8, the J gene TRBJ1-1, with a weak D call TRBD1 (5 bases). V lost 5 bases to trimming and J lost 6 bases, with 25 bases between them. Germline lookup yields CDR1 SGHVS and CDR2 FQNEAQ. The CDR3 is made up of 17 amino acids. CDR3 DNA: TGTGCCAGCAGCCAGGAACACGGGGGTTGGATGGCAGCTGAAGCTTTCTTT. As protein: CASSQEHGGWMAAEAFF.

The rearrangement uses TRBV5-8 and TRBJ2-7; no reliable D call. Between the trimmed V and J ends, which lost 0 bases and 3 bases, there was a span of 10 bases. Germline values: CDR1 SGHTS, CDR2 YDEGEE. This CDR3 has 14 residues. The CDR3 reads CASSLVARFYEQYF. The CDR3 nucleotides read TGTGCCAGCAGCTTGGTGGCCAGGTTCTACGAGCAGTACTTC.

The chain employs TRBV11-1 and TRBJ1-2; D might be TRBD1 (5 bases). CDR3 length equals 14 residues. Germline V CDR1 and CDR2: SGHAT, FQDESV (reference sequence). Trimming stripped 5 bases from V and 9 bases from J, with 19 bases between. The CDR3 here is CASSRRGGTLSYTF. CDR3 nucleotide sequence: TGTGCCAGCAGCCGGCGGGGCGGTACTCTGAGCTACACCTTC.

This sequence joins TRBV19 and TRBJ1-2; D might be TRBD1 (6 bases). The CDR3 is made up of 12 amino acids. Trimming stripped 9 bases from V and 1 base from J, with 9 bases between. CDR1 and CDR2 from the germline V gene are LNHDA and SQIVND (reference sequence). The CDR3 DNA reads as TGTGCCAGCAGGGACAATAACTATGGCTACACCTTC. Protein sequence: CASRDNNYGYTF.

The chain combines TRBV11-2 with TRBJ1-4; 8 positions agree with TRBD1. The CDR3 has 16 amino acids. Germline V lookup: CDR1 SGHAT, CDR2 FQNNGV. The V segment lost 6 bases and the J segment 12 bases; nucleotides outside the gene matches: 18. The DNA for the CDR3 is TGTGCCAGCAGGGACCATGGTAGACAGGGGCTAGAGGAACTGTTTTTT. This gives the protein CASRDHGRQGLEELFF.

The chain uses TRBV4-1 and TRBJ1-5; 7 nucleotides line up with TRBD1. The ends lost 4 bases at V and 3 bases at J; junction bases unmatched: 9. Germline CDR1 reads MGHRA; CDR2 reads YSYEKL. The CDR3 has 16 amino acids. CDR3 loop: CASSLREGQNNQPQHF. In DNA, the CDR3 is TGCGCCAGCAGCCTTCGGGAGGGACAGAACAATCAGCCCCAGCATTTT.

The chain employs TRBV27 and TRBJ2-7, with 9 bases fitting TRBD2. Per the germline V gene, CDR1 is MNHEY and CDR2 is SMNVEV (reference sequence). Trimming took 3 bases from V and 3 from J; bases not matched to a gene: 6. The CDR3 is made up of 15 amino acids. The CDR3 DNA reads TGTGCCAGCAGTTTCCACGCGGGGGGGAACTACGAGCAGTACTTC. This encodes CASSFHAGGNYEQYF.

The chain carries TRBV6-5 and TRBJ2-3, with D hard to call. Between the trimmed V and J ends, which lost 0 bases and 1 base, there was a span of 8 bases. CDR3 size: 15 residues. CDR1 and CDR2 from the germline V gene are MNHEY and SVGAGI. The CDR3 DNA is TGTGCCAGCAGTTACTCGGGCCACCGCACAGATACGCAGTATTTT. It encodes CASSYSGHRTDTQYF.

The V gene is TRBV30, the J gene TRBJ2-7; the D is unclear. From germline, CDR1 is GTSNPN and CDR2 SVGIG (reference sequence). CDR3 length: 17 amino acids. Trimming took off 2 bases at V and 2 bases at J, with 22 bases between the two ends. CDR3 sequence (DNA): TGTGCCTGGAGTCGAAAACTTATCGGTTCTACTGCCTACGAGCAGTACTTC. Protein product: CAWSRKLIGSTAYEQYF.

The chain recombines TRBV5-6 with TRBJ1-6; 12 nucleotides align to TRBD1. Germline V lookup: CDR1 SGHDT, CDR2 YYEEEE. There are 16 residues in the CDR3. Germline trimming cut 4 bases from V and 11 bases from J; bases unmatched to any gene: 10. CDR3 in amino acids: CASSEGQGAIFAPLHF. The CDR3 DNA follows: TGTGCCAGCAGCGAGGGACAGGGGGCGATCTTTGCACCCCTCCACTTT.

The V gene is TRBV9, the J gene TRBJ2-7, with 10 bases identical to TRBD2. The germline V gene has CDR1 SGDLS and CDR2 YYNGEE. This CDR3 has 15 amino acids. Trimming at V came to 4 bases and at J to 3 bases, leaving 7 bases not matched to a gene. In DNA, the CDR3 is TGTGCCAGCAGCATCTCTAGCGGGAGAGGCTACGAGCAGTACTTC. Protein product: CASSISSGRGYEQYF.

The chain uses TRBV6-2 or TRBV6-3 and TRBJ2-7; 7 bases are shared with TRBD2. This CDR3 spans 14 amino acids. The J segment lost 3 bases and the V segment lost 3 bases, leaving 5 bases of the junction unmatched. Germline loops: CDR1 MNHEY, CDR2 SVGEGT. CDR3 residues: CASSYSGGSYEQYF. For the CDR3, the DNA is TGTGCCAGCAGTTATAGCGGCGGGAGCTACGAGCAGTACTTC.

This clone appeared a single time. The chain links TRBV5-1 to TRBJ1-1; 7 nucleotides align to TRBD1. J gave up 1 base and V 0 bases, and 0 bases lay outside the gene matches. This CDR3 has 14 residues. CDR1 is SGHRS and CDR2 is YFSETQ in the germline V gene. CDR3 sequence (DNA): TGCGCCAGCAGCTTGGACAGGGGGAACACTGAAGCTTTCTTT. Translating gives CASSLDRGNTEAFF. The full variable domain, its missing parts supplied by reference TRBV5-1 and TRBJ1-1, is KAGVTQTPRYLIKTRGQQVTLSCSPISGHRSVSWYQQTPGQGLQFLFEYFSETQRNKGNFPGRFSGRQFSNSRSEMNVSTLELGDSALYLCASSLDRGNTEAFFGQGTRLTVV.

The rearrangement uses TRBV6-4 and TRBJ2-2; 8 nucleotides agree with TRBD2. The CDR3 is made up of 19 amino acids. The V segment lost 0 bases and the J segment 6 bases; nucleotides outside the gene matches: 15. The germline CDR1 and CDR2 sequences are MRHNA and SNTAGT. CDR3 bases: TGTGCCAGCAGTGACTCGTTTGGTTTGTCAGCGGGAGATTCCGGGGAGCTGTTTTTT. The encoded protein is CASSDSFGLSAGDSGELFF.

The rearrangement uses TRBV5-6 and TRBJ2-2; 7 bases are a match to TRBD2. V lost 2 bases and J lost 0; bases outside the gene matches: 4. Per the germline V gene, CDR1 is SGHDT and CDR2 is YYEEEE. CDR3 length: 16 residues. CDR3 in DNA: TGTGCCAGCAGCTTACTAGCGCGAACGAACACCGGGGAGCTGTTTTTT. Protein sequence: CASSLLARTNTGELFF.

The J gene is TRBJ2-3, the V gene TRBV10-3, with D hard to call. Per the germline V gene, CDR1 is ENHRY and CDR2 is SYGVKD. There are 13 residues in the CDR3. V shed 10 bases and J shed 5 bases, with 16 bases lying between them. As DNA, the CDR3 is TGTGCCACACGCGAGGCCGCTCGAGATACGCAGTATTTT. Its translation is CATREAARDTQYF.

The chain employs TRBV24-1 and TRBJ1-1, with 8 bases identical to TRBD1. The V and J ends lost 3 bases and 4 bases, in that order; junction bases with no gene match: 6. This CDR3 contains 15 residues. Germline CDR1 KGHDR, CDR2 SFDVKD. CDR3 sequence (DNA): TGTGCCACCAGTGATCACAGGGGGGGGAGCACTGAAGCTTTCTTT. It translates to CATSDHRGGSTEAFF.

The chain combines TRBV4-1 with TRBJ1-1, with 8 bases lining up with TRBD1. Germline assignment: CDR1 MGHRA and CDR2 YSYEKL. The V gene end was trimmed by 5 bases and the J gene end by 1 base; junction bases not matched to a gene: 3. This CDR3 has 14 amino acids. CDR3 DNA sequence: TGCGCCAGCAGCTCCGGGACAGGGAACACTGAAGCTTTCTTT. Its protein product is CASSSGTGNTEAFF.

This chain connects TRBV13 to TRBJ1-1; D gene uncertain. Germline CDR1 PRHDT, CDR2 FYEKMQ (reference sequence). V lost 1 base and J 0 bases, leaving 6 bases between the germline ends. The CDR3 runs to 14 residues. CDR3 bases: TGTGCCAGCAGCTTAGTCTCGGTGAACACTGAAGCTTTCTTT. It codes for CASSLVSVNTEAFF.

This clone appeared a single time. This sequence joins TRBV10-3 and TRBJ2-7, with D perhaps TRBD1 (6 bases). CDR3 length: 14 residues. The germline V gene encodes CDR1 ENHRY and CDR2 SYGVKD. Between the trimmed V and J ends, which lost 5 bases and 9 bases, there was a span of 20 bases. This CDR3 reads CAISPPPGHNAQYF. CDR3 in DNA: TGTGCCATCAGTCCCCCTCCGGGACATAATGCGCAGTACTTC.